The TCR beta chain described here comes from a study of circulating CD8 cells and anti-PD-1 response in melanoma. About the study: Of approximately 13 patients, seven got anti-PD-1 first and six had prior therapy. Complete or partial response defined responders; stable or progressive disease, non-responders. Whole-study results and caveats: Clonotype sharing was highest between DPOS and TIGIT subsets. Diversity ranked highest in DNEG and lowest in TIGIT subsets.

Germline V gives CDR1 SGHTA, CDR2 FQGNSA. The V gene end was trimmed by 1 base and the J gene end by 4 bases; junction bases not matched to a gene: 4. The CDR3 is 14 amino acids. Live CD3+CD8+TCRalphabeta+ cells were sorted into four subsets by PD-1 and/or TIGIT. This clonotype turned up a few times. Its antigen is still unknown. TCR libraries were prepared from roughly 14 ng of total RNA with the QIAseq Immune Repertoire TCR panel. TCRdb reprocessed the reads via MiXCR and lists one record per CDR3 protein. The data contain about 670 distinct CDR3 sequences, around 13% of them seen just once; the ten biggest clones take up around 51%.

This receptor was identified in a human donor with melanoma. The sequencing here drew on CD8+ T cells from PBMCs, taken at baseline or after one month of anti-PD-1 therapy (not recorded which). The chain employs TRBV7-2 and TRBJ2-7, with TRBD1 matching 7 bases. The CDR3 region is CASSLGAGGYEQYF. The CDR3 DNA reads TGTGCCAGCAGCTTAGGGGCAGGGGGATACGAGCAGTACTTC.